Listed below are T cell receptor beta chains from one sample, sequenced in a study of CD8+ T cells in alopecia areata. The repertoire was sequenced with immunoSEQ multiplex PCR; TCRdb's copy has only in-frame clones and lacks some. The data show some 180,000 clones, more than 60% seen once. The source was CD4+ T cells sorted from blood, collected at week 0. These receptors all come from a human donor with alopecia areata. Each CDR3 is given without its conserved first and last residue. The order of the fields is V gene, CDR3 protein.

>TRBV6-5
ASSYGKGLSYEQY
>TRBV20-1
SARVETQY
>TRBV30
AWNIDTSYEQY
>TRBV5-6
ASSSEDRADTEAF
>TRBV2
ASSKEAVTYEQY
>TRBV6-5
ASSSSRDRQYNEQF
>TRBV7-2
ASSRLGGGGYEQY
>TRBV7-2
ASSLAGGTGTDTQY
>TRBV11-2
ASSPDGVDSPLH
>TRBV18
ASSPKGQGAYEQY
>TRBV6-6
ASSYRQGHLSYEQY
>TRBV5-6
ASSPQGDQPQH
>TRBV5-1
ASSSTGSSYEQY
>TRBV5-1
ASSHRLAGGGETQY
>TRBV7-2
ASSFSPGTGNEQF
>TRBV5-6
ASSLVGQPNTGELF
>TRBV30
AWSKTSGVPGGTQY
>TRBV29-1
SVDWTEDIDEKLF
>TRBV4-1
ASSQAGTGRYEQY
>TRBV20-1
SATQGNEQF
>TRBV4-3
ASSQDWDTYGYT
>TRBV29-1
SVLMTGVDEKLF
>TRBV30
ACQTVGTEAF
>TRBV27
ASRRLMDRAYEQY
>TRBV29-1
SAGEQGLAF
>TRBV4-3
ASSRQERDNEQF
>TRBV10-3
ASGTSLLYGYT
>TRBV7-2
ASSLGGLGTDTQY
>TRBV29-1
SGGGEKAF